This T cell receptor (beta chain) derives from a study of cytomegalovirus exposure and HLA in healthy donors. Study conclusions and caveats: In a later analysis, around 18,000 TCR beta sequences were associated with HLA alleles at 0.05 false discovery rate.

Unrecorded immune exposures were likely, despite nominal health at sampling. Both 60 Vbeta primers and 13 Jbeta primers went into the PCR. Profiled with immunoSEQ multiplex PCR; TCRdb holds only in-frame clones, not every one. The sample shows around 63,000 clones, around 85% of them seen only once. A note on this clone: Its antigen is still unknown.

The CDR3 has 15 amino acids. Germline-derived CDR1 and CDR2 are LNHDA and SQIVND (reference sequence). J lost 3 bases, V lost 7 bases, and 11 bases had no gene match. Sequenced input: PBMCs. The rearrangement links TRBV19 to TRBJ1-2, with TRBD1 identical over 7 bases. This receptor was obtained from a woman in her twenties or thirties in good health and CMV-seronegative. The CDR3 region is CASTFRDSEYYGYTF. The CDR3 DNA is TGTGCCAGTACCTTCCGGGACAGTGAGTACTATGGCTACACCTTC.